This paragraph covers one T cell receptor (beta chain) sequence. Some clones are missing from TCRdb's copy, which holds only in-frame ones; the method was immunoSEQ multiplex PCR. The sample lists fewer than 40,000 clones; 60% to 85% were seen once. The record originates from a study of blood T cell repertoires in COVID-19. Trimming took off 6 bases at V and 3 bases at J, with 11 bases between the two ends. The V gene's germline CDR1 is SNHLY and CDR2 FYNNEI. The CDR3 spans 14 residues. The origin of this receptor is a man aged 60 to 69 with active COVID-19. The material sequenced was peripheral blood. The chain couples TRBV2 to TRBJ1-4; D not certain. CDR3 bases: TGTGCCAGCAGCGGCGCGGTTTCTAATGAAAAACTGTTTTTT. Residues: CASSGAVSNEKLFF.